The 22 T cell receptor beta chains reported below all come from one sample, sequenced in a study of shared clonotypes between healthy human individuals. The protocol was immunoSEQ multiplex PCR, while the TCRdb copy is restricted to in-frame clones and leaves out a portion. Of 2.5 million or so clones listed, approximately 94% are singletons. Sequences were obtained from naive CD4+ T cells sorted from blood. As to subset: CD45RA+ positively selected. The source is a man aged 18 to 29 in good health.

About this clone: The same CDR3 can be traced to other DNA sequences in this sample. The chain combines TRBV15 with TRBJ1-1; D remains unclear. Deletions cut 3 bases from V and 3 bases from J, with 5 bases between. The CDR3 is 12 amino acids. Germline V CDR1 and CDR2: LNHNV, YYDKDF (reference sequence). CDR3 amino acids: CATSRGYTEAFF. The DNA for the CDR3 is TGTGCCACCAGCAGGGGGTACACTGAAGCTTTCTTT.

This rearrangement joins TRBV30 to TRBJ1-2, with D unclear. The CDR3 sequence is 14 residues long. V lost 2 bases to trimming and J lost 3 bases, with 13 bases between them. The germline gives CDR1 GTSNPN, CDR2 SVGIG (reference sequence). The CDR3 is CAWSSGETYYGYTF. The CDR3 DNA is TGTGCCTGGAGTAGTGGAGAAACTTACTATGGCTACACCTTC.

This clone was recorded at least ten times. This chain connects TRBV18 to TRBJ2-7; D is perhaps TRBD1 (5 bases). The V gene lost 4 bases and the J gene lost 3 bases, with 13 bases spanning the gap. This CDR3 spans 14 amino acids. Germline CDR1 is KGHSH and CDR2 is LQKENI. The CDR3 spells CASSREGVSYEQYF. CDR3 in DNA: TGTGCCAGCTCACGGGAAGGGGTCAGCTACGAGCAGTACTTC.

The chain recombines TRBV18 with TRBJ1-2; D is ambiguous. Trimming removed 2 bases at V and 4 bases at J, with 8 bases between. Germline CDR1 and CDR2: KGHSH and LQKENI. This CDR3 contains 13 residues. The CDR3: CASSPGPFYGYTF. CDR3 coding DNA: TGTGCCAGCTCACCAGGTCCTTTCTATGGCTACACCTTC.

As to this clone: Additional DNA sequences in this sample encode the identical CDR3. This rearrangement joins TRBV4-1 to TRBJ2-5, with D possibly being TRBD1 or TRBD2 (6 bases each). Trimming removed 0 bases at V and 4 bases at J, with 9 bases between. The CDR3 spans 14 residues. Germline CDR1 MGHRA, CDR2 YSYEKL. CDR3 DNA sequence: TGCGCCAGCAGCCAAGATGGGGGGCGAGAGACCCAGTACTTC. It codes for CASSQDGGRETQYF.

This chain connects TRBV10-3 to TRBJ2-5; perhaps D is TRBD1 or TRBD2 (6 bases each). In germline, CDR1 is ENHRY, CDR2 SYGVKD. Trimming left V 10 bases short and J 4 bases short, with 19 bases between. This CDR3 comprises 14 residues. CDR3 DNA sequence: TGTGCCACCTCGGGGGCGGGTGGCGTAGAGACCCAGTACTTC. Translating it yields CATSGAGGVETQYF.

V usage is TRBV10-3 and J usage is TRBJ1-6; 9 nucleotides agree with TRBD1. This CDR3 is built from 14 residues. CDR1 and CDR2 (germline): ENHRY, SYGVKD. V lost 10 bases to trimming and J lost 6 bases; unmatched junction nucleotides: 7. CDR3 sequence: CATRTGAVNSPLHF. The CDR3 DNA reads TGTGCCACGAGGACAGGGGCGGTTAATTCACCCCTCCACTTT.

This sequence joins TRBV9 and TRBJ2-1, with 10 bases lining up with TRBD1. J gave up 9 bases and V 0 bases, and 9 bases lay outside the gene matches. CDR3 length: 16 residues. CDR1 is SGDLS, CDR2 YYNGEE, per germline. Here the CDR3 reads CASSVGPQTGGSEQFF. CDR3 bases: TGTGCCAGCAGCGTAGGTCCCCAGACAGGGGGCAGTGAGCAGTTCTTC.

This chain joins TRBV6-6 and TRBJ2-5; TRBD1 agrees at 7 bases. The CDR3 has 15 residues. From germline, CDR1 is MNHNY and CDR2 SVGAGI (reference sequence). J was trimmed by 5 bases and V by 5 bases; bases with no gene match: 11. The CDR3 is CASSPGGTGVETQYF. The CDR3 nucleotides are TGTGCCAGCAGTCCAGGGGGAACAGGGGTGGAGACCCAGTACTTC.

The rearrangement joins TRBV6-5 to TRBJ1-1; the D is unclear. V was pared by 5 bases and J by 4 bases, with 8 bases between. The germline gives CDR1 MNHEY, CDR2 SVGAGI. This CDR3 contains 12 residues. Written as DNA, the CDR3 is TGTGCCAGCAGTATGGGTAGCACTGAAGCTTTCTTT. It yields the protein CASSMGSTEAFF.

This clone was counted a single time. The chain carries TRBV30 and TRBJ2-2, with no clear D. The V end lost 0 bases, the J end lost 7 bases, and 12 bases lay between the germline ends. The CDR3 totals 14 residues. The germline V gene encodes CDR1 GTSNPN and CDR2 SVGIG (reference sequence). The CDR3 DNA reads TGTGCCTGGAGTGTACACCTGGGGAACGGGGAGCTGTTTTTT. Encoded protein: CAWSVHLGNGELFF.

V usage is TRBV7-2 and J usage is TRBJ2-4; D ambiguous. Trimming left V 1 base short and J 0 bases short, with 10 bases between. The CDR3 has 16 residues. Looked up from germline, CDR1 is SGHTA and CDR2 is FQGNSA. The CDR3 sequence: CASSLGPPLAKNIQYF. The CDR3, as DNA: TGTGCCAGCAGCTTAGGTCCGCCTCTAGCCAAAAACATTCAGTACTTC.

The rearrangement joins TRBV6-5 to TRBJ1-2; tentatively, D is TRBD1 (5 bases). The length of the CDR3 is 14 residues. Looked up from germline, CDR1 is MNHEY and CDR2 is SVGAGI. Trimming took off 7 bases at V and 2 bases at J, with 14 bases between the two ends. The CDR3 is CASTHARGNYGYTF. DNA for the CDR3: TGTGCCAGCACTCACGCGCGGGGGAACTATGGCTACACCTTC.

This chain joins TRBV11-3 and TRBJ2-3; perhaps TRBD2 as D (6 bases). CDR3 length equals 14 residues. Deletions cut 5 bases from V and 3 bases from J, with 12 bases between. The germline gives CDR1 SGHNT, CDR2 YENEEA. As DNA, the CDR3 is TGTGCCAGCAGCGGGGGGAGTGGAACAGATACGCAGTATTTT. It is translated as CASSGGSGTDTQYF. The full variable domain, completed using reference TRBV11-3 and TRBJ2-3, is EAGVVQSPRYKIIEKKQPVAFWCNPISGHNTLYWYLQNLGQGPELLIRYENEEAVDDSQLPKDRFSAERLKGVDSTLKIQPAELGDSAVYLCASSGGSGTDTQYFGPGTRLTVL.

The genes are TRBV5-1 and TRBJ2-3; 7 bases are shared with TRBD2. Losses at the gene ends were 1 base for V and 2 bases for J; bases not matched to a gene: 7. The CDR3 runs to 16 residues. Germline V lookup: CDR1 SGHRS, CDR2 YFSETQ. CDR3 loop: CASSLTASGNTDTQYF. The DNA of the CDR3 is TGCGCCAGCAGCTTGACGGCTAGCGGCAACACAGATACGCAGTATTTT.

V usage is TRBV5-6 and J usage is TRBJ1-6, with 9 positions matching TRBD1. The CDR3 runs 14 residues. With V trimmed by 4 bases and J by 8 bases, 4 bases remained unmatched. The germline V gene encodes CDR1 SGHDT and CDR2 YYEEEE. The CDR3 protein is CASSRGQGDSPLHF. The CDR3 DNA is TGTGCCAGCAGCAGGGGACAGGGAGATTCACCCCTCCACTTT.

The V and J genes are TRBV27 and TRBJ2-6; D might be TRBD2 (5 bases). The V end was cut by 4 bases, the J end by 0 bases, with 7 bases between. CDR1 MNHEY and CDR2 SMNVEV come from the germline V gene (reference sequence). CDR3 length: 15 residues. CDR3 in DNA: TGTGCCAGCAGTTGGAGGAACTCTGGGGCCAACGTCCTGACTTTC. As protein: CASSWRNSGANVLTF.

The chain carries TRBV12-5 and TRBJ2-1; unclear D gene. Germline V gene lookup returns CDR1 LGHNT and CDR2 FRNRAP. The length of the CDR3 is 12 residues. Deletions cut 1 base from V and 8 bases from J, with 6 bases between. DNA for the CDR3: TGTGCTAGTGGTTTGGACAGCTATGAGCAGTTCTTC. Its protein product is CASGLDSYEQFF.

About this clone: This specimen includes other DNA sequences encoding the same CDR3. This rearrangement joins TRBV7-8 to TRBJ1-4, with 8 bases lining up with TRBD1. Losses at the gene ends were 2 bases for V and 4 bases for J; bases not matched to a gene: 3. CDR1 SGHVS and CDR2 FQNEAQ come from the germline V gene. The CDR3 spans 15 residues. CDR3 region: CASSLQGAVNEKLFF. The CDR3 nucleotides read TGTGCCAGCAGCTTACAGGGGGCGGTTAATGAAAAACTGTTTTTT.

The chain joins TRBV4-2 to TRBJ2-7; TRBD2 agrees at 10 bases. Germline V CDR1 and CDR2: LGHNA, YNFKEQ. The CDR3 has 16 residues. V dropped 1 base and J dropped 5; count of bases not matched to a gene: 8. CDR3 DNA: TGTGCCAGCAGCCAAGGACTAGCGGGCGTGGGGAACGAGCAGTACTTC. Protein: CASSQGLAGVGNEQYF.

The chain employs TRBV18 and TRBJ1-2; D gene ambiguous. This CDR3 is 15 amino acids long. V dropped 3 bases and J dropped 4 bases, with 15 bases sitting between them. From germline, CDR1 is KGHSH and CDR2 LQKENI. The CDR3 region is CASSPGGGGTYGYTF. The CDR3 coding sequence is TGTGCCAGCTCACCGGGCGGAGGAGGCACCTATGGCTACACCTTC.

The chain carries TRBV9 and TRBJ2-3; 10 bases are shared with TRBD2. There are 16 residues in the CDR3. CDR1 is SGDLS and CDR2 is YYNGEE in the germline V gene. J gave up 3 bases and V 4 bases, and 8 bases lay outside the gene matches. The chain's CDR3 is CASSLGAGGLTDTQYF. DNA for the CDR3: TGTGCCAGCAGCCTCGGAGCGGGGGGGCTTACAGATACGCAGTATTTT.